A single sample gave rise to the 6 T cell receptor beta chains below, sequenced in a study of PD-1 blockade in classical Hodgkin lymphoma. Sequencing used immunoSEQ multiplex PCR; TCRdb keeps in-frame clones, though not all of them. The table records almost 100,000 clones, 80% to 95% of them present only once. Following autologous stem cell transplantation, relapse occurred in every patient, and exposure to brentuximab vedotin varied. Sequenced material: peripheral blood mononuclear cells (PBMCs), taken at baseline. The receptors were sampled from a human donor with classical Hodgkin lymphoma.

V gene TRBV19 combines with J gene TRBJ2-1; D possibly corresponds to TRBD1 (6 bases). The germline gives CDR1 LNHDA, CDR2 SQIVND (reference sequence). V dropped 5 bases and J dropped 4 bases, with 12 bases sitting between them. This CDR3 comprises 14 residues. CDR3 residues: CASSVGTIYNEQFF. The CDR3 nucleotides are TGTGCCAGTAGTGTCGGGACAATTTACAATGAGCAGTTCTTC.

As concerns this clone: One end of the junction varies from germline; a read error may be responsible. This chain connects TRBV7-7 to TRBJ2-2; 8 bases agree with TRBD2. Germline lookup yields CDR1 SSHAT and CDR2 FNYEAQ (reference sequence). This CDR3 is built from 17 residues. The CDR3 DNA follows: TGTGCTAGCAGCTTCTCCCTTAGCGGGGCGAGTCCCCGGGAGCTGTTTTTT. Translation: CASSFSLSGASPRELFF.

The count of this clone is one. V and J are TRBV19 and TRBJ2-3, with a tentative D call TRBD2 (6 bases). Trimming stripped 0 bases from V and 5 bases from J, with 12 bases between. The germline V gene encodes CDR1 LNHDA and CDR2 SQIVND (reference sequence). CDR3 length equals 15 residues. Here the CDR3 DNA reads TGTGCCAGTAGTATAGATCTGGGGGGTAGAGATACGCAGTATTTT. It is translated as CASSIDLGGRDTQYF.

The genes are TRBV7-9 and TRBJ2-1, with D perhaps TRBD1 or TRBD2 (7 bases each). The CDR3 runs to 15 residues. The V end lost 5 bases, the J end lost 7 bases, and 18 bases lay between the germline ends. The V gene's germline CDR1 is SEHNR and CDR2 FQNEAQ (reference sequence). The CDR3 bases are TGTGCCAGCAGCCCTCGGTCAGGGGGGGCTAATGAGCAGTTCTTC. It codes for CASSPRSGGANEQFF.

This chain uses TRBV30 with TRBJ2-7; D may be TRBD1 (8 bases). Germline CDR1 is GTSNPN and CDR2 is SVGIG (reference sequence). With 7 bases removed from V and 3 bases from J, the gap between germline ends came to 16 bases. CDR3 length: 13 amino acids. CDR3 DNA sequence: TGTGCCTTACAGGGGGGGGATGACTACGAGCAGTACTTC. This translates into CALQGGDDYEQYF.

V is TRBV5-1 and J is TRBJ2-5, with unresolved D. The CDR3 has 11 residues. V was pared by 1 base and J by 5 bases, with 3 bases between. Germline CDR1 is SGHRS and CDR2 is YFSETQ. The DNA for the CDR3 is TGCGCCAGCAGCTTGTATGAGACCCAGTACTTC. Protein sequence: CASSLYETQYF. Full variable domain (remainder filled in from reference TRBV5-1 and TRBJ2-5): KAGVTQTPRYLIKTRGQQVTLSCSPISGHRSVSWYQQTPGQGLQFLFEYFSETQRNKGNFPGRFSGRQFSNSRSEMNVSTLELGDSALYLCASSLYETQYFGPGTRLLVL.